These 14 T cell receptor beta chains were all obtained from the same sample, sequenced in a study of T cell responses to AZD1222 COVID-19 vaccine. Here immunoSEQ multiplex PCR was the method, and the copy in TCRdb shows in-frame clones only, minus some. The data show around 58,000 clones, approximately 80% seen once. This material consisted of peripheral blood, taken on day 0 of AZD1222 vaccination. These receptors were taken from an adult in good health.

V gene TRBV19 combines with J gene TRBJ2-3; 10 bases agree with TRBD1. Germline CDR1 LNHDA, CDR2 SQIVND (reference sequence). V lost 5 bases, J lost 1 base, and 6 bases stayed unmatched. The CDR3 contains 16 residues. This chain's CDR3 is CASSFTGTGGTDTQYF. CDR3 nucleotides: TGTGCCAGTAGTTTTACCGGGACAGGGGGCACAGATACGCAGTATTTT.

The J gene is TRBJ1-5, the V gene TRBV5-1; 9 bases match TRBD1. The J segment lost 5 bases and the V segment lost 4 bases, leaving 1 base of the junction unmatched. Germline CDR1 and CDR2: SGHRS and YFSETQ. The CDR3 extends over 13 amino acids. The CDR3 reads CASSGDRDQPQHF. CDR3 in DNA: TGCGCCAGCAGCGGGGACAGGGATCAGCCCCAGCATTTT.

The gene calls are TRBV5-8 and TRBJ1-2; possibly TRBD1 for D (5 bases). Between the trimmed V and J ends, which lost 1 base and 1 base, there was a span of 11 bases. CDR3 length equals 15 residues. CDR1 SGHTS and CDR2 YDEGEE come from the germline V gene. The CDR3 region is CASSLRGSYNYGYTF. CDR3 in DNA: TGTGCCAGCAGCTTGCGGGGGAGTTATAACTATGGCTACACCTTC.

The rearrangement uses TRBV6-1 and TRBJ2-5, with 9 bases identical to TRBD2. The CDR3 runs 14 residues. V lost 3 bases, J lost 4 bases, and 3 bases stayed unmatched. Germline lookup yields CDR1 MNHNS and CDR2 SASEGT. In DNA, the CDR3 is TGTGCCAGCAGTGACCGAGCGGGAGGAGAGACCCAGTACTTC. This codes for CASSDRAGGETQYF.

This sequence joins TRBV27 and TRBJ1-1, with a tentative D call TRBD1 (6 bases). Germline-derived CDR1 and CDR2 are MNHEY and SMNVEV (reference sequence). The CDR3 covers 13 residues. V was trimmed by 7 bases and J by 2 bases, leaving 11 bases between them. The CDR3 sequence: CASTRTANTEAFF. In DNA form, the CDR3 reads TGTGCCAGCACCCGGACAGCCAACACTGAAGCTTTCTTT.

The chain's CDR3 is CASSVEWGPWNEQFF. The CDR3 nucleotides are TGTGCCAGCAGCGTAGAGTGGGGCCCTTGGAATGAGCAGTTCTTC. V gene TRBV9 combines with J gene TRBJ2-1; a possible D gene is TRBD1 (5 bases). Germline-derived CDR1 and CDR2 are SGDLS and YYNGEE. This CDR3 comprises 15 residues. V was pared by 0 bases and J by 7 bases, with 14 bases between.

The chain couples TRBV18 to TRBJ2-2; possible D gene TRBD1, 6 bases. Germline-derived CDR1 and CDR2 are KGHSH and LQKENI. The V end lost 3 bases, the J end lost 0 bases, and 8 bases lay between the germline ends. The length of the CDR3 is 15 residues. The CDR3 DNA sequence: TGTGCCAGCTCACCCTGGACAGCGAACACCGGGGAGCTGTTTTTT. As protein: CASSPWTANTGELFF.

CDR3 region: CACTASGNTIYF. The CDR3 DNA is TGTGCCTGCACAGCCTCTGGAAACACCATATATTTT. The J gene is TRBJ1-3, the V gene TRBV30; no reliable D call. CDR3 length equals 12 residues. Germline loops: CDR1 GTSNPN, CDR2 SVGIG (reference sequence). The ends were cut back, 6 bases at V and 0 bases at J, with 6 bases in the middle.

The chain is built from TRBV29-1 and TRBJ1-4; D not certain. This CDR3 has 19 residues. The V end was cut by 5 bases, the J end by 0 bases, with 25 bases between. Germline CDR1 and CDR2: SQVTM and ANQGSEA. The CDR3 bases are TGCAGCGTTCTGCAGAATGGACGGATCGGACGTGCAACTAATGAAAAACTGTTTTTT. Protein: CSVLQNGRIGRATNEKLFF.

Turning to this clone: At one of its ends the junction is not consistent with the germline gene, which may arise from a read error. The chain carries TRBV19 and TRBJ1-2; D not resolved. The CDR3 consists of 17 residues. Germline CDR1 reads LNHDA; CDR2 reads SQIVND (reference sequence). The CDR3 DNA is TGTGCCAGTAGTATAGGGATGAAGTTACGAGGTAACAATGGCTACACCTTC. The encoded protein is CASSIGMKLRGNNGYTF.

CDR3 in amino acids: CASSYSWTSDYTQYF. CDR3 in DNA: TGTGCCAGCAGTTACTCTTGGACTAGCGACTATACGCAGTATTTT. This sequence joins TRBV6-5 and TRBJ2-3, with TRBD2 matching over 9 bases. Germline values: CDR1 MNHEY, CDR2 SVGAGI. The length of the CDR3 is 15 residues. Trimming removed 0 bases from V and 7 bases from J; junction bases left unmatched: 5.

The chain joins TRBV19 to TRBJ2-3; 7 nucleotides agree with TRBD2. The trim removed 3 bases at V and 6 bases at J, leaving 6 bases unmatched. The CDR3 sequence is 14 residues long. In germline, CDR1 is LNHDA, CDR2 SQIVND (reference sequence). The DNA for the CDR3 is TGTGCCAGTAGTATCCCACTACTAGCGGATACGCAGTATTTT. This codes for CASSIPLLADTQYF.

The chain carries TRBV5-1 and TRBJ1-4; D not certain. This CDR3 comprises 13 residues. The V and J ends lost 5 bases and 4 bases respectively, with 9 bases between them. CDR1 SGHRS and CDR2 YFSETQ come from the germline V gene. The CDR3 DNA sequence: TGCGCCAGCAGAACCGACGGTAATGAAAAACTGTTTTTT. Protein sequence: CASRTDGNEKLFF.

The chain combines TRBV21-1 with TRBJ1-1; the table's D call, TRBD1, was not checked against the DNA. TRBV21-1 is listed as a pseudogene. The CDR3 loop spans 14 amino acids. The CDR3 protein is CASSTRFMNTEAFF. The CDR3 nucleotides are TGTGCCAGCAGCACCAGATTCATGAACACTGAAGCTTTCTTT.